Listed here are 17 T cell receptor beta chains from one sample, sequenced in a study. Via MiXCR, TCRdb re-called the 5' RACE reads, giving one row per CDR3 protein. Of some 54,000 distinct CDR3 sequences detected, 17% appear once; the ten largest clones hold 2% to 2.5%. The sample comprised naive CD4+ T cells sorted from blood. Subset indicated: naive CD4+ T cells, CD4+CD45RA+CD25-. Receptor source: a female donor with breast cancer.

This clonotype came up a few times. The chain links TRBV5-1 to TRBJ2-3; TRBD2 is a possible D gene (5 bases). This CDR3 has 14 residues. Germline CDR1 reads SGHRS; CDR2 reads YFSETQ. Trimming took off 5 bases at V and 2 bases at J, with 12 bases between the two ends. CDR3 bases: TGCGCCAGCAGGGGCGGGCCCACCACAGATACGCAGTATTTT. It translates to CASRGGPTTDTQYF.

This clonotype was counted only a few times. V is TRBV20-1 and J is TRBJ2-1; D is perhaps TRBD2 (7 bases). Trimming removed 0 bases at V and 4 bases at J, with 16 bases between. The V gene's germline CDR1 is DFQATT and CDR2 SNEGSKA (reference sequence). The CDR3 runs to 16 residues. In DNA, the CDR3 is TGCAGTGCTAGAGATGTGGGGGGGGCGCAATACAATGAGCAGTTCTTC. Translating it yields CSARDVGGAQYNEQFF.

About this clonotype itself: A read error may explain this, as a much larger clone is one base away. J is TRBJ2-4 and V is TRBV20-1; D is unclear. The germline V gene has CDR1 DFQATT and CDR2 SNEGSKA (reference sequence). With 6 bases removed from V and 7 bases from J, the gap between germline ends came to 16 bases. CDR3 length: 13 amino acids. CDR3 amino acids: CSAQHKEGNIQYF. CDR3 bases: TGCAGTGCCCAACACAAGGAAGGGAACATTCAGTACTTC.

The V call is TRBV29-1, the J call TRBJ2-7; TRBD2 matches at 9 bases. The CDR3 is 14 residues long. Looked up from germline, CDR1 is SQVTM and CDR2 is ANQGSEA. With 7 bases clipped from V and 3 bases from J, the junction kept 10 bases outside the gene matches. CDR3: CSAGGGATLYEQYF. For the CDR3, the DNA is TGCAGCGCTGGCGGGGGGGCTACCCTCTACGAGCAGTACTTC.

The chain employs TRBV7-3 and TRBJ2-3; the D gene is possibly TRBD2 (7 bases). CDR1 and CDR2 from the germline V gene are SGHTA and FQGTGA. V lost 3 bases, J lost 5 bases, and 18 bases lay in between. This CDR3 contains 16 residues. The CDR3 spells CASSLGGGALGDTQYF. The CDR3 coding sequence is TGTGCCAGCAGCTTGGGAGGGGGGGCTCTTGGAGATACGCAGTATTTT. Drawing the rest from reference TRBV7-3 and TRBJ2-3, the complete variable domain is GAGVSQTPSNKVTEKGKYVELRCDPISGHTALYWYRQSLGQGPEFLIYFQGTGAADDSGLPNDRFFAVRPEGSVSTLKIQRTERGDSAVYLCASSLGGGALGDTQYFGPGTRLTVL.

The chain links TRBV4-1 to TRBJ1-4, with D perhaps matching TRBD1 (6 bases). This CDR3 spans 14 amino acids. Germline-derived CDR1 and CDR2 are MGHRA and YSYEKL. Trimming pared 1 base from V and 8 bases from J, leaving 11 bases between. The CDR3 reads CASSQARGREKLFF. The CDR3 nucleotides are TGCGCCAGCAGCCAAGCCAGGGGTAGAGAAAAACTGTTTTTT.

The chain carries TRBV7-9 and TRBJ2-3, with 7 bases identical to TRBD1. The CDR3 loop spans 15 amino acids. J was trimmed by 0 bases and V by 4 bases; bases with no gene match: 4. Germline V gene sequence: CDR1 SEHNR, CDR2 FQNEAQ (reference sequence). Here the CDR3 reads CASSSGQSSTDTQYF. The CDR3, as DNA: TGTGCCAGCAGCTCGGGACAGTCTAGCACAGATACGCAGTATTTT.

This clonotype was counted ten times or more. The DNA for the CDR3 is TGTGCCAGCAGTTACTCGAGTCCGTTACAAGAGACCCAGTACTTC. Translation: CASSYSSPLQETQYF. V and J are TRBV6-5 and TRBJ2-5; the D is unclear. Trimming stripped 0 bases from V and 2 bases from J, with 10 bases between. Per the germline V gene, CDR1 is MNHEY and CDR2 is SVGAGI. This CDR3 contains 15 residues.

CDR3 DNA: TGCGCCAGCTACCCACTAGGACAGGCTCAAGAGACCCAGTACTTC. This gives the protein CASYPLGQAQETQYF. The chain carries TRBV5-1 and TRBJ2-5; TRBD1 matches at 7 bases. CDR1 SGHRS and CDR2 YFSETQ come from the germline V gene. J lost 2 bases, V lost 7 bases, and 11 bases had no gene match. The CDR3 covers 15 residues.

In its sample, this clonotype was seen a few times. The CDR3 region is CASRSPGTGTHTEAFF. The CDR3, as DNA: TGTGCCAGTAGAAGTCCCGGGACAGGGACCCACACTGAAGCTTTCTTT. This chain links TRBV19 with TRBJ1-1; TRBD1 aligns across 9 bases. The CDR3 sequence is 16 residues long. Trimming took 6 bases from V and 3 from J; bases not matched to a gene: 11. Germline V gene data show CDR1 as LNHDA and CDR2 as SQIVND (reference sequence). The complete variable domain, with remaining parts taken from reference TRBV19 and TRBJ1-1, reads DGGITQSPKYLFRKEGQNVTLSCEQNLNHDAMYWYRQDPGQGLRLIYYSQIVNDFQKGDIAEGYSVSREKKESFPLTVTSAQKNPTAFYLCASRSPGTGTHTEAFFGQGTRLTVV.

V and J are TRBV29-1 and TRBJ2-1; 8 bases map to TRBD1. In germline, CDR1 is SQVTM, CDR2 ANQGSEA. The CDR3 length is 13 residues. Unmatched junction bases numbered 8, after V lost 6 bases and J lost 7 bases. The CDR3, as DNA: TGCAGCGTAGACACAGGGGGAAGAAATGAGCAGTTCTTC. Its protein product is CSVDTGGRNEQFF.

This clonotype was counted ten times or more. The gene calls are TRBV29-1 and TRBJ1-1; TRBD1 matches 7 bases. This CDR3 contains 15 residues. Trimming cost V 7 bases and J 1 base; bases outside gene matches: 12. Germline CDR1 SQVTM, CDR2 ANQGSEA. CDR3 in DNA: TGCAGCGCCTCGAATCCGGGACAGAAGAACACTGAAGCTTTCTTT. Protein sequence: CSASNPGQKNTEAFF.

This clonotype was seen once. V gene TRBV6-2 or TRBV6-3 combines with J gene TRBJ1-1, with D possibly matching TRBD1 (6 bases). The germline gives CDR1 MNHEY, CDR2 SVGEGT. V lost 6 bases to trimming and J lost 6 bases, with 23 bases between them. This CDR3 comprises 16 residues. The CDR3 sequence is CASRPIMDSFNPEAFF. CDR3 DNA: TGTGCCAGCAGACCAATTATGGACAGCTTTAACCCTGAAGCTTTCTTT.

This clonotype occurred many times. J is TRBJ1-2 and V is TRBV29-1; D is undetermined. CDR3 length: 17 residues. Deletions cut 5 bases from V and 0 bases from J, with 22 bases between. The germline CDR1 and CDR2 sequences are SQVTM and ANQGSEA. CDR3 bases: TGCAGCGTTCCGCGGTCCCACGCCGGGATTTCTAACTATGGCTACACCTTC. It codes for CSVPRSHAGISNYGYTF.

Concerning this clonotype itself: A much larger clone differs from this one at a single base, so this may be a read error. The CDR3 DNA is TGCGCCATCAGCTTGCAGACAGACCCCACGCTGCAGTACTTC. As protein: CAISLQTDPTLQYF. The chain is built from TRBV5-1 and TRBJ2-7; D is possibly TRBD1 (5 bases). This CDR3 is 14 amino acids long. The germline V gene has CDR1 SGHRS and CDR2 YFSETQ.

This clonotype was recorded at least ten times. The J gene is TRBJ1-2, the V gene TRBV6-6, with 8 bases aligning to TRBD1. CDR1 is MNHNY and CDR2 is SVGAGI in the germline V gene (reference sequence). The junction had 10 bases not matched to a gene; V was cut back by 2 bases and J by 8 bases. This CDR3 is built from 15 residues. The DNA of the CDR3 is TGTGCCAGCAGTTACACTCCGGGACAGGCCGAGGGCTACACCTTC. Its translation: CASSYTPGQAEGYTF.

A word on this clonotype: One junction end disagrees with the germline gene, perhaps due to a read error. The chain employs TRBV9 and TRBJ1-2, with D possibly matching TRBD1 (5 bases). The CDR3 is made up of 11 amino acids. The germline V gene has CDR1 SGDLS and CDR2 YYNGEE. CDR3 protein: CASSAPGGMHF. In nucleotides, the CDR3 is TGTGCCAGCAGCGCCCCCGGGGGGATGCACTTC.